These T cell receptor beta chains were read from a single sample in a study of blood T cell repertoires in COVID-19. Sequencing was performed with immunoSEQ multiplex PCR; in TCRdb, only in-frame clones are kept and a portion is missing. The sample includes 200,000 to 250,000 clones, about four fifths of them seen just once. What was sequenced was PBMCs or T cells enriched from blood (not recorded which). The receptors shown here come from a woman aged 40 to 49 who had recovered from COVID-19. Each CDR3 is given with its conserved first and last residue. A D gene is named only where the DNA matches it firmly. The size of a clone is reported for some rows only, either as once, few or many, or as a class for expanded clones.

>TRBJ2-5|TRBV11-3|NA|NA
CASSQTGVSEQTQYF
TGTGCCAGCAGTCAAACGGGAGTGAGCGAGCAGACCCAGTACTTC
>TRBJ2-2|TRBV27|TRBD2|NA
CASSAELAGHGIGELFF
TGTGCCAGCAGTGCGGAACTAGCGGGGCACGGTATCGGGGAGCTGTTTTTT
>TRBJ2-3|TRBV19|NA|NA
CASSTRQDRTDTQYF
TGTGCCAGTAGTACAAGACAGGACCGGACAGATACGCAGTATTTT
>TRBJ1-5|TRBV2|NA|NA
CASCRDTNQPQHF
TGTGCCAGCTGCCGGGACACCAATCAGCCCCAGCATTTT
>TRBJ2-3|TRBV30|TRBD2|NA
CAFPKGSGTSTDTQYF
TGTGCCTTTCCCAAAGGTAGCGGGACTAGCACAGATACGCAGTATTTT
>TRBJ1-1|TRBV18|NA|NA
CASSPLLTGNTEAFF
TGTGCCAGCTCACCACTGCTGACAGGGAACACTGAAGCTTTCTTT
>TRBJ2-2|TRBV4-3|NA|NA
CASSQGRLVGTGELFF
TGCGCCAGCAGCCAAGGGAGGCTAGTAGGCACCGGGGAGCTGTTTTTT
>TRBJ2-3|TRBV6-5|NA|NA
CASSFGQPERDTQYF
TGTGCCAGCAGTTTCGGACAGCCGGAAAGAGATACGCAGTATTTT
>TRBJ2-3|TRBV10-3|TRBD1|few
CAISEGTGSDTQYF
TGTGCCATCAGTGAAGGGACAGGGTCAGATACGCAGTATTTT
>TRBJ2-2|TRBV7-3|NA|NA
CASSLSAGNTGELFF
TGTGCCAGCAGCTTATCCGCGGGAAACACCGGGGAGCTGTTTTTT
>TRBJ2-2|TRBV9|NA|NA
CASSANIGRGLGNGELFF
TGTGCCAGCAGCGCGAATATAGGAAGGGGATTGGGGAACGGGGAGCTGTTTTTT
>TRBJ1-5|TRBV5-7|TRBD1|NA
CASSKDRGLDQPQHF
TGTGCCAGCAGCAAGGACAGGGGGCTGGATCAGCCCCAGCATTTT
>TRBJ1-5|TRBV21-1|NA|NA
CASSKVAQDNSNQPQHF
TGTGCCAGCAGCAAAGTAGCACAGGATAATAGCAATCAGCCCCAGCATTTT
>TRBJ1-4|TRBV30|NA|NA
CAWSATPTLRGEKLFF
TGTGCCTGGAGTGCCACGCCGACTCTACGGGGAGAAAAACTGTTTTTT
>TRBJ2-2|TRBV7-7|NA|few
CASSLTPGNGNTGELFF
TGTGCCAGCAGCTTAACCCCAGGGAATGGCAACACCGGGGAGCTGTTTTTT
>TRBJ1-2|TRBV2|TRBD1|few
CASSTGQARVYGYTF
TGTGCCAGCAGCACAGGACAGGCCCGTGTCTATGGCTACACCTTC
>TRBJ2-5|TRBV3-1/TRBV3-2|TRBD1|NA
CASSRQGRETQYF
TGTGCCAGCAGCCGACAGGGTCGGGAGACCCAGTACTTC
>TRBJ1-2|TRBV4-1|TRBD1|NA
CASSDTQGGYGYTF
TGCGCCAGCAGCGACACACAGGGGGGCTATGGCTACACCTTC
>TRBJ1-3|TRBV19|NA|few
CASSAAGGHGGNTIYF
TGTGCCAGTAGTGCCGCGGGGGGACACGGTGGAAACACCATATATTTT
>TRBJ2-7|TRBV6-5|TRBD2|NA
CASSPRTSAYEQYF
TGTGCCAGCAGTCCCCGGACTAGCGCCTACGAGCAGTACTTC
>TRBJ2-3|TRBV7-2|TRBD2|NA
CASSSSPLAGGPDTQYF
TGTGCCAGCAGCTCATCTCCTTTAGCGGGAGGGCCAGATACGCAGTATTTT
>TRBJ2-5|TRBV5-4|TRBD1|NA
CASSYRRQGEGETQYF
TGTGCCAGCAGCTATCGACGACAGGGGGAGGGAGAGACCCAGTACTTC
>TRBJ2-1|TRBV5-8|NA|NA
CASSRTQNSYNEQFF
TGTGCCAGCAGCCGAACACAGAACTCCTACAATGAGCAGTTCTTC
>TRBJ2-7|TRBV2|TRBD1|NA
CASRPGQTYEQYF
TGTGCCAGCAGACCGGGACAGACCTACGAGCAGTACTTC
>TRBJ1-2|TRBV3-1/TRBV3-2|NA|few
CASSQAGEQDLYGYTF
TGTGCCAGCAGCCAAGCGGGAGAACAGGACCTCTATGGCTACACCTTC
>TRBJ1-4|TRBV5-4|NA|few
CASSARQTEGEKLFF
TGTGCCAGCAGCGCGAGACAGACGGAGGGTGAAAAACTGTTTTTT
>TRBJ2-3|TRBV3-1/TRBV3-2|TRBD2|NA
CASSQGGRPVRKDTQYF
TGTGCCAGCAGCCAAGGCGGGAGGCCCGTCCGGAAAGATACGCAGTATTTT
>TRBJ2-5|TRBV2|TRBD2|NA
CASSVGGTSGRKETQYF
TGTGCCAGCAGTGTCGGAGGGACTAGCGGGAGGAAAGAGACCCAGTACTTC
>TRBJ2-2|TRBV28|NA|once
CASNPGTIENTGELFF
TGTGCCAGCAACCCTGGGACAATTGAGAACACCGGGGAGCTGTTTTTT
>TRBJ2-3|TRBV30|TRBD2|NA
CAWSGTSGTDTQYF
TGTGCCTGGAGCGGGACTAGCGGGACAGATACGCAGTATTTT
>TRBJ1-1|TRBV19|TRBD1|NA
CASSLGQGANTEAFF
TGTGCCAGTAGTCTAGGACAGGGTGCGAACACTGAAGCTTTCTTT
>TRBJ2-3|TRBV7-2|NA|NA
CASSFTSFPVTDTQYF
TGTGCCAGCAGCTTTACTAGTTTCCCGGTCACAGATACGCAGTATTTT
>TRBJ2-6|TRBV11-3|NA|NA
CASSSRTEGANVLTF
TGTGCCAGCAGTTCTAGGACAGAAGGGGCCAACGTCCTGACTTTC
>TRBJ2-1|TRBV11-3|NA|NA
CASSPGLYNEQFF
TGTGCCAGCAGCCCGGGACTGTACAATGAGCAGTTCTTC
>TRBJ1-2|TRBV24-1|NA|NA
CATSDWRGGGYTF
TGTGCCACCAGTGATTGGAGGGGCGGTGGCTACACCTTC
>TRBJ2-1|TRBV3-1/TRBV3-2|TRBD2|NA
CASSQRRESDNEQFF
TGTGCCAGCAGCCAAAGGCGGGAGTCCGACAATGAGCAGTTCTTC
>TRBJ2-5|TRBV19|NA|NA
CASSRGQNQETQYF
TGTGCCAGTAGTCGGGGACAAAACCAAGAGACCCAGTACTTC
>TRBJ2-5|TRBV7-2|NA|NA
CASSLVGRDLQETQYF
TGTGCCAGCAGCTTAGTCGGCAGGGATTTACAAGAGACCCAGTACTTC
>TRBJ1-1|TRBV28|NA|NA
CASLRRESWTEAFF
TGTGCCAGCTTAAGGAGGGAAAGTTGGACTGAAGCTTTCTTT
>TRBJ2-2|TRBV9|TRBD2|NA
CASSFSTSGRATGELFF
TGTGCCAGCAGTTTTTCGACTAGCGGGAGGGCCACCGGGGAGCTGTTTTTT
>TRBJ2-3|TRBV5-1|NA|once
CASSLGQGSTDTQYF
TGCGCCAGCAGCTTGGGGCAGGGCAGCACAGATACGCAGTATTTT
>TRBJ1-3|TRBV19|NA|NA
CASGHRGPTIYF
TGTGCCAGTGGCCATAGGGGCCCCACCATATATTTT
>TRBJ2-7|TRBV5-1|NA|NA
CASSREGPYEQYF
TGCGCCAGCAGCCGCGAGGGTCCTTACGAGCAGTACTTC
>TRBJ1-6|TRBV14|TRBD1|NA
CASSRIGQGNNSPLHF
TGTGCCAGCAGCCGAATTGGACAGGGTAATAATTCACCCCTCCACTTT
>TRBJ2-5|TRBV7-9|TRBD1|NA
CASSLVMGQQETQYF
TGTGCCAGCAGCTTAGTGATGGGACAGCAAGAGACCCAGTACTTC
>TRBJ2-6|TRBV18|TRBD2|NA
CASSPGGGGLAGANVLTF
TGTGCCAGCTCACCCGGCGGGGGAGGATTAGCTGGGGCCAACGTCCTGACTTTC
>TRBJ2-2|TRBV3-1/TRBV3-2|NA|NA
CASSQGTTGELFF
TGTGCCAGCAGCCAAGGGACAACCGGGGAGCTGTTTTTT
>TRBJ2-2|TRBV30|NA|few
CAWSLRAGELFF
TGTGCCTGGAGCCTCAGGGCCGGGGAGCTGTTTTTT
>TRBJ2-6|TRBV27|NA|NA
CASSSLQGGRGANVLTF
TGTGCCAGCAGTTCTTTACAGGGGGGGAGAGGGGCCAACGTCCTGACTTTC
>TRBJ2-3|TRBV5-1|TRBD2|once
CASSLIAGADTQYF
TGCGCCAGCAGCTTAATAGCGGGGGCAGATACGCAGTATTTT
>TRBJ2-1|TRBV19|TRBD2|NA
CASSIVGTSGSPQFF
TGTGCCAGTAGTATAGTTGGGACTAGCGGGAGTCCGCAGTTCTTC
>TRBJ1-2|TRBV7-9|NA|NA
CASSATGRSNYGYTF
TGTGCCAGCAGCGCTACTGGCAGGTCGAACTATGGCTACACCTTC
>TRBJ1-6|TRBV5-1|NA|NA
CASSTGQRLPLHF
TGCGCCAGCAGCACCGGACAAAGGCTGCCCCTCCACTTT
>TRBJ2-1|TRBV5-4|NA|NA
CASSIPGLYNEQFF
TGTGCCAGCAGCATTCCGGGACTTTACAATGAGCAGTTCTTC
>TRBJ1-2|TRBV28|NA|few
CASSIAEEANYGYTF
TGTGCCAGCAGTATAGCCGAGGAAGCTAACTATGGCTACACCTTC
>TRBJ1-2|TRBV18|TRBD1|NA
CASSQGQGKYGYTF
TGTGCCAGCTCACAGGGACAGGGAAAATATGGCTACACCTTC
>TRBJ2-5|TRBV15|TRBD1|NA
CATSRQGAETQYF
TGTGCCACCAGTAGACAGGGCGCGGAGACCCAGTACTTC
>TRBJ1-5|TRBV27|TRBD1|NA
CASSLSPEKPQGAVIRSNQPQHF
TGTGCCAGCAGTTTATCGCCGGAAAAACCTCAGGGGGCGGTTATACGGAGCAATCAGCCCCAGCATTTT
>TRBJ1-5|TRBV3-1/TRBV3-2|NA|NA
CASSPTYSNQPQHF
TGTGCCAGCAGCCCTACTTATAGCAATCAGCCCCAGCATTTT